These T cell receptor beta chains were read from a single sample in a study of technical replicates of blood from a handful of donors. Assay used: immunoSEQ multiplex PCR; TCRdb lists only in-frame clones, some missing. Among just over 60,000 clones listed, more than 70% were seen once. What was sequenced was PBMCs. The receptors shown here come from a human donor in good health. Some clones in this sample may be carry-over from other donors' samples. CDR3s include the opening cysteine and the closing phenylalanine or tryptophan. A D gene is named only where the DNA matches it firmly. Size is stated for part of the rows, as once, few or many counts, or as a class when the clone is expanded.

cdr3_nt | cdr3_aa | v_call | d_call | j_call | clone_size
TGTGCCAGCAGCTTGGGACAGGGGGCGTGGGAGCAGTACTTC | CASSLGQGAWEQYF | TRBV5-4 | TRBD1 | TRBJ2-7 | -
TGCAGCGTTGAGCTTGGACACCCCTCCTACGAGCAGTACTTC | CSVELGHPSYEQYF | TRBV29-1 | - | TRBJ2-7 | -
TGTGCCAGCAGCCCCACACCGGGCACCCAGGGGACCCAGTACTTC | CASSPTPGTQGTQYF | TRBV11-1 | - | TRBJ2-5 | -
TGTGCCACCCCGGGGGGCCAGAGCTCCTACAATGAGCAGTTCTTC | CATPGGQSSYNEQFF | TRBV5-8 | - | TRBJ2-1 | -
TGTGCCAGCAGTGAAGCCGGCGGGAATGGCTACACCTTC | CASSEAGGNGYTF | TRBV2 | - | TRBJ1-2 | -
TGCGCCAGCAGCCAAGATTGGGACAGGAACACAGCCTACGAGCAGTACTTC | CASSQDWDRNTAYEQYF | TRBV4-3 | TRBD1 | TRBJ2-7 | -
TGTGCCAGCAGCTCCCTCGAGGGGAACACCGGGGAGCTGTTTTTT | CASSSLEGNTGELFF | TRBV7-6 | - | TRBJ2-2 | once
TGTGCCAGCAGCCCCGGGACATCTGGAAACACCATATATTTT | CASSPGTSGNTIYF | TRBV7-3 | - | TRBJ1-3 | -
TGTGCCTGGAGCAGGGGAACTGAAGCTTTCTTT | CAWSRGTEAFF | TRBV30 | - | TRBJ1-1 | few
TGTGCCAGCAGGCAGACGAACACCGGGGAGCTGTTTTTT | CASRQTNTGELFF | TRBV6-5 | - | TRBJ2-2 | -
TGCGCCAGCAGCCAAGCCGCACAGGGCGTCTATGGCTACACCTTC | CASSQAAQGVYGYTF | TRBV4-1 | - | TRBJ1-2 | -
TGTGCCAGCAGCTTAGGGGACACAGGAAACACCATATATTTT | CASSLGDTGNTIYF | TRBV7-3 | - | TRBJ1-3 | -
TGTGCCAGCAGCTTGGGGACTTTGCCCCGGGGGACCGGGGAGCTGTTTTTT | CASSLGTLPRGTGELFF | TRBV5-8 | - | TRBJ2-2 | -
TGTGCCAGCAGTTTAATTGACGGATGGGGCCCTAGGAACTATGGCTACACCTTC | CASSLIDGWGPRNYGYTF | TRBV28 | - | TRBJ1-2 | few
TGTGCCATCAGAAACAGGGGGCTGGGCGAGCAGTACTTC | CAIRNRGLGEQYF | TRBV10-3 | TRBD1 | TRBJ2-7 | -
TGTGCCAGCACCAAAAGGGACAGGAGTGAAAAACTGTTTTTT | CASTKRDRSEKLFF | TRBV9 | TRBD1 | TRBJ1-4 | -
TGTGCCAGCAGGAGACAGGGAGATACGGGGGAGCAGTACTTC | CASRRQGDTGEQYF | TRBV2 | TRBD1 | TRBJ2-7 | -
TGTGCCAGCAGCCCGACGCGCGGGAGTTACGAGCAGTACTTC | CASSPTRGSYEQYF | TRBV7-7 | TRBD2 | TRBJ2-7 | few
TGTGCCAGAAGCTGGGCCTTCCCTTCAGGCGAGCAGTACTTC | CARSWAFPSGEQYF | TRBV5-3 | - | TRBJ2-7 | -
TGTGCCAGCTCCGAGCGACAGAGCTATGGCTACACCTTC | CASSERQSYGYTF | TRBV18 | - | TRBJ1-2 | few
TGTGTCAGAAGCCGAGCGGGGGCGGAGGCAAATTCACCCCTCCACTTT | CVRSRAGAEANSPLHF | TRBV7-5 | - | TRBJ1-6 | -
TGTGCCAGCAGTGAGGCCGACAGGGGGAATTCACCCCTCCACTTT | CASSEADRGNSPLHF | TRBV6-4 | TRBD1 | TRBJ1-6 | -
TGTGCCAGCAGCCCTTTCGGGGTTCATAATGAAAAACTGTTTTTT | CASSPFGVHNEKLFF | TRBV7-9 | - | TRBJ1-4 | -
TGTGCCAGCAGCTTAGCTAGCGGGGACACCGGGGAGCTGTTTTTT | CASSLASGDTGELFF | TRBV7-6 | TRBD2 | TRBJ2-2 | -
TGTGCCAGCAGCTTAACAGGGGACTATGGCTACACCTTC | CASSLTGDYGYTF | TRBV7-2 | TRBD1 | TRBJ1-2 | -
TGTGCCAGCAGCCACACGGACAGGGCCTACGAGCAGTACTTC | CASSHTDRAYEQYF | TRBV7-8 | TRBD1 | TRBJ2-7 | -
TGTGCCAGCAGTCCAGGACAAACCTATGGCTACACCTTC | CASSPGQTYGYTF | TRBV6-5 | - | TRBJ1-2 | -
TGTGCCAGCAGCCAAGAGTTGGTACCTCCGGAGGCCTACGAGCAGTACTTC | CASSQELVPPEAYEQYF | TRBV4-2 | - | TRBJ2-7 | -
TGCGCCAGCAGCCAGGGGACAGGTTATAATTCACCCCTCCACTTT | CASSQGTGYNSPLHF | TRBV4-3 | TRBD1 | TRBJ1-6 | -
TGTGCCAGCAGCTTAGGGGGCGAAGAGACCCAGTACTTC | CASSLGGEETQYF | TRBV7-9 | - | TRBJ2-5 | -
TGCGCCAGCAGCTCCCACCCTGCTACTGCAGGGGGCAATGAGCAGTTCTTC | CASSSHPATAGGNEQFF | TRBV5-1 | TRBD1 | TRBJ2-1 | -
TGTGCCAGCAGTCCCGGGACAGGCAGCTGGGGTCAGCCCCAGCATTTT | CASSPGTGSWGQPQHF | TRBV27 | TRBD1 | TRBJ1-5 | -
TGTGCCAGCAGCGTAGATTGGGGTGAGCGGTCATCGACCCAGTACTTC | CASSVDWGERSSTQYF | TRBV9 | - | TRBJ2-5 | -
TGTGCCAGCACCAAGGGACTAGCCTACAATGAGCAGTTCTTC | CASTKGLAYNEQFF | TRBV6-5 | TRBD2 | TRBJ2-1 | -
TGTGCCAGCAGCGGAGGGACTAGCGGGGGGTACCTTCAAGAGACCCAGTACTTC | CASSGGTSGGYLQETQYF | TRBV5-6 | TRBD2 | TRBJ2-5 | -
TGCAGCGTTGCTCAGTCTGGAAACACCATATATTTT | CSVAQSGNTIYF | TRBV29-1 | - | TRBJ1-3 | -
TGCGCCAGCAGCCACGCAGTAGCGGGCCGACACCCCTCCTACGAGCAGTACTTC | CASSHAVAGRHPSYEQYF | TRBV4-1 | TRBD2 | TRBJ2-7 | -
TGTGCCAGCAGCCTCCGGGACAGGGTTGGCGAGCAGTACTTC | CASSLRDRVGEQYF | TRBV7-1 | TRBD1 | TRBJ2-7 | once
TGTGCCAGAAAAGGGACAGACAGTTTTGGCTACACCTTC | CARKGTDSFGYTF | TRBV19 | TRBD1 | TRBJ1-2 | -
TGTGCCAGCAGTACCCTACTAGGTTACGAGCAGTACTTC | CASSTLLGYEQYF | TRBV2 | - | TRBJ2-7 | once
TGTGCCAGCAGCTTGTATCCAGGGGCGGTCACCGGGGAGCTGTTTTTT | CASSLYPGAVTGELFF | TRBV5-5 | - | TRBJ2-2 | -